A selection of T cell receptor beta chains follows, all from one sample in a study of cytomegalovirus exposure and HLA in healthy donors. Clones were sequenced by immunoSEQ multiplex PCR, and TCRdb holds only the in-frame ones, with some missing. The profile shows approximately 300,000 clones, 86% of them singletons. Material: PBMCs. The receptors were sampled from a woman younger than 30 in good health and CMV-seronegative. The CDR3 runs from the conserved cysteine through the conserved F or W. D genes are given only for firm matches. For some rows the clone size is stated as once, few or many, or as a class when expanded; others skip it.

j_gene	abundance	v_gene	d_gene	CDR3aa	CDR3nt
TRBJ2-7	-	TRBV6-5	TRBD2	CVTGGLAGSYEQYF	TGTGTGACCGGGGGGCTAGCGGGTTCCTACGAGCAGTACTTC
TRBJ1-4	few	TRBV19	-	CASGEGVKLFF	TGTGCCAGTGGAGAGGGCGTAAAACTGTTTTTT
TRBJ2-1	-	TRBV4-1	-	CASSQHYEQFF	TGCGCCAGCAGCCAACACTATGAGCAGTTCTTC
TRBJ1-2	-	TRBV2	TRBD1	CASRGPGTGTYGYTF	TGTGCCAGCAGAGGGCCCGGGACAGGGACCTATGGCTACACCTTC
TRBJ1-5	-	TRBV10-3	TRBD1	CATGTDRSNQPQHF	TGTGCCACCGGGACAGATCGGAGCAATCAGCCCCAGCATTTT
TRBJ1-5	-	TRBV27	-	CASSLTTEGASQPQHF	TGTGCCAGCAGTCTGACCACAGAAGGGGCGAGTCAGCCCCAGCATTTT
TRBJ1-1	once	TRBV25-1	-	CASSESGGDSLNTEAFF	TGTGCCAGCAGTGAATCGGGGGGAGACAGCCTGAACACTGAAGCTTTCTTT
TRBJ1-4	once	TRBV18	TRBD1	CASSDGQGVTNEKLFF	TGTGCCAGCTCAGACGGACAGGGCGTGACTAATGAAAAACTGTTTTTT
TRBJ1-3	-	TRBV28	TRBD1	CASRDRGPGNTIYF	TGTGCCAGCAGAGACAGGGGGCCTGGAAACACCATATATTTT
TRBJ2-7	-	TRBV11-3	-	CASSLVVGRGTWTYEQYF	TGTGCCAGCAGCTTAGTAGTCGGCCGTGGGACATGGACCTACGAGCAGTACTTC
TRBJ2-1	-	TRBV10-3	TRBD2	CAISGQTSDNSYNEQFF	TGTGCCATCAGTGGTCAGACTAGCGACAACTCCTACAATGAGCAGTTCTTC
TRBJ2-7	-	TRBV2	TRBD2	CASSDGSRGLAYEQYF	TGTGCCAGCAGTGATGGTTCCAGGGGACTAGCCTACGAGCAGTACTTC
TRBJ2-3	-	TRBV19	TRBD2	CASSARTSVSDTQYF	TGTGCCAGTAGTGCCCGGACTAGCGTTTCAGATACGCAGTATTTT
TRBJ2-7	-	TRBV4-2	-	CASSQEPLAGTVYEQYF	TGTGCCAGCAGCCAAGAACCATTAGCAGGGACTGTCTACGAGCAGTACTTC
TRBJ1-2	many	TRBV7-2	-	CASSLGHLGRRTNYGYTF	TGTGCCAGCAGCTTAGGTCATTTGGGGCGCAGAACTAACTATGGCTACACCTTC
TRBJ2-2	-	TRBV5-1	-	CASSLESQRVEFTGELFF	TGCGCCAGCAGCTTGGAGTCCCAGAGGGTAGAGTTTACCGGGGAGCTGTTTTTT
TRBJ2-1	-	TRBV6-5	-	CASRPGLRDEQFF	TGTGCCAGCAGGCCGGGACTCAGGGATGAGCAGTTCTTC
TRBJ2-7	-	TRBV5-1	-	CASSPRQADPYEQYF	TGCGCCAGCAGCCCAAGACAGGCCGACCCCTACGAGCAGTACTTC
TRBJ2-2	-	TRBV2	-	CASSEGPVNTGELFF	TGTGCCAGCAGTGAAGGTCCGGTGAACACCGGGGAGCTGTTTTTT
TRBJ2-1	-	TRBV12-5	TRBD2	CASGLETSGRGNEQFF	TGTGCTAGTGGTTTGGAGACTAGCGGGAGGGGGAATGAGCAGTTCTTC
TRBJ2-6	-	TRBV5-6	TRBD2	CASSWTAGDPSSGANVLTF	TGTGCCAGCAGCTGGACAGCGGGAGACCCCAGCTCTGGGGCCAACGTCCTGACTTTC
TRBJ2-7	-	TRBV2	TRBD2	CASSVAGGVDEQYF	TGTGCCAGCAGTGTTGCGGGAGGGGTCGACGAGCAGTACTTC
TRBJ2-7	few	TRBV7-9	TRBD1	CASSMRGQGSEQYF	TGTGCCAGCAGCATGCGGGGACAGGGCAGTGAGCAGTACTTC
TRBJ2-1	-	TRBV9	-	CASSTRQAEVRNEQFF	TGTGCCAGCAGCACCCGCCAAGCGGAGGTCCGCAATGAGCAGTTCTTC
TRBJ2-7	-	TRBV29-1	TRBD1	CSARGDRGYEQYF	TGCAGCGCTCGGGGGGACAGGGGGTACGAGCAGTACTTC
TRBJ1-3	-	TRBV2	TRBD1	CASSEEGAGGNTIYF	TGTGCCAGCAGTGAAGAGGGGGCGGGTGGAAACACCATATATTTT
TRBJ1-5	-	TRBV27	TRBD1	CASSSGQGTSNQPQHF	TGTGCCAGCAGTTCAGGACAGGGGACCAGCAATCAGCCCCAGCATTTT
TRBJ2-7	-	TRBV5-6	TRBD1	CASSSEGQGAREQYF	TGTGCCAGCAGCTCGGAGGGACAGGGGGCTCGGGAGCAGTACTTC
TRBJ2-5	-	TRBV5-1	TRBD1	CASSPAGTGPVAQYF	TGCGCCAGCAGCCCCGCCGGGACAGGACCGGTGGCCCAGTACTTC
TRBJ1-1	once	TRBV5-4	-	CASSPGDRPNTEAFF	TGTGCCAGCAGCCCCGGAGACCGGCCGAACACTGAAGCTTTCTTT
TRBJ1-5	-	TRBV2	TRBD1	CASTDRLNQPQHF	TGTGCCAGCACGGACAGGCTCAATCAGCCCCAGCATTTT
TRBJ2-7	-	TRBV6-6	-	CASTGSYEQYF	TGTGCCAGCACAGGGTCCTACGAGCAGTACTTC